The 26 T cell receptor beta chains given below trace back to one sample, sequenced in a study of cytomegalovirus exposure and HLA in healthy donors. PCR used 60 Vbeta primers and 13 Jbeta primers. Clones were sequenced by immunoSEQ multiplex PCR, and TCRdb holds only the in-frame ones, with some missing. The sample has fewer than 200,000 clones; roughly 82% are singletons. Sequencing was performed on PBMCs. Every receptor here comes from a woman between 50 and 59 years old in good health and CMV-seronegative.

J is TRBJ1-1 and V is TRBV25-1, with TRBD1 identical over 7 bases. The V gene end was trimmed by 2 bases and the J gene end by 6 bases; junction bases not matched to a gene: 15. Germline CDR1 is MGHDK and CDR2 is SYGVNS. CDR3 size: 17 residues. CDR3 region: CASSETKTGTAIPEAFF. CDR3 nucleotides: TGTGCCAGCAGTGAAACGAAGACCGGGACAGCGATCCCTGAAGCTTTCTTT.

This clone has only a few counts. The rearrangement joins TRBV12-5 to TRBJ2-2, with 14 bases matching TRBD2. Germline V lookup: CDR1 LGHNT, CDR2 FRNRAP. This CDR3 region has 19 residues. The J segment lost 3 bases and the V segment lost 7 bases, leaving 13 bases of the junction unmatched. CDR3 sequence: CASDTGTSGRVLDTGELFF. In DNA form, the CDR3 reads TGTGCTAGTGATACCGGGACTAGCGGGAGAGTATTGGACACCGGGGAGCTGTTTTTT.

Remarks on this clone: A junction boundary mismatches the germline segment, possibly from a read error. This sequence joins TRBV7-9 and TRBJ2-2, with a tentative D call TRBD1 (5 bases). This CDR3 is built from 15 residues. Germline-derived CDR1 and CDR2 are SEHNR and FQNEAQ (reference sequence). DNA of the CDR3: TGTTCCAGCAGCCCGGCTACAGGGAACACCGGGGAGCTGTTTTTT. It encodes CSSSPATGNTGELFF. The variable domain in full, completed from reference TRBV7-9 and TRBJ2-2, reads DTGVSQNPRHKITKRGQNVTFRCDPISEHNRLYWYRQTLGQGPEFLTYFQNEAQLEKSRLLSDRFSAERPKGSFSTLEIQRTEQGDSAMYLCSSSPATGNTGELFFGEGSRLTVL.

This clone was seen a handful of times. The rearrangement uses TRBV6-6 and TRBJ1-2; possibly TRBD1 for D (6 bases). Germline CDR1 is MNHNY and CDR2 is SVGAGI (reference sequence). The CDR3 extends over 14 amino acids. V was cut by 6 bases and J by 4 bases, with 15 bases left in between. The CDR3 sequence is CASSPGGAVYGYTF. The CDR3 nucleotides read TGTGCCAGCAGCCCCGGGGGGGCCGTCTATGGCTACACCTTC.

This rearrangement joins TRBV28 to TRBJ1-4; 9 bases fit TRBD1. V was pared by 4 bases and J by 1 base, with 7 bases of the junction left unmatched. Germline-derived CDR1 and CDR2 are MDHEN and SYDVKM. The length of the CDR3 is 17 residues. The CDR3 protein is CASSSMGQGRTNEKLFF. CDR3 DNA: TGTGCCAGCAGTTCGATGGGACAGGGCCGAACTAATGAAAAACTGTTTTTT.

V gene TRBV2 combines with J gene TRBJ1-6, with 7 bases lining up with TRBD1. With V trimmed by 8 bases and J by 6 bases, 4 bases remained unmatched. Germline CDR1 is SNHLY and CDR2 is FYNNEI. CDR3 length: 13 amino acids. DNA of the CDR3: TGTGCCAGCGGGACAGAAACTAATTCACCCCTCCACTTT. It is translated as CASGTETNSPLHF. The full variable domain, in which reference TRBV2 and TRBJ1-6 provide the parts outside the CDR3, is EPEVTQTPSHQVTQMGQEVILRCVPISNHLYFYWYRQILGQKVEFLVSFYNNEISEKSEIFDDQFSVERPDGSNFTLKIRSTKLEDSAMYFCASGTETNSPLHFGNGTRLTVT.

The CDR3 loop is CASSLADRGTYEQYF. In DNA form, the CDR3 reads TGTGCCAGCAGCTTGGCGGACAGGGGAACCTACGAGCAGTACTTC. The chain links TRBV5-4 to TRBJ2-5, with TRBD1 identical over 9 bases. The DNA matches TRBJ2-7 better at its end, which makes the J call doubtful. CDR1 is SGHNT, CDR2 YYREEE, per germline (reference sequence). This CDR3 is built from 15 residues.

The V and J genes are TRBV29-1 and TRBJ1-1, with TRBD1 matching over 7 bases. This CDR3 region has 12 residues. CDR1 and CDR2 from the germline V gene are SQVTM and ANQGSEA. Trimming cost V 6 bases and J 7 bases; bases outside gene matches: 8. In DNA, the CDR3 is TGCAGCGTGGCCGGGACAGTGGGTGAAGCTTTCTTT. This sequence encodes CSVAGTVGEAFF.

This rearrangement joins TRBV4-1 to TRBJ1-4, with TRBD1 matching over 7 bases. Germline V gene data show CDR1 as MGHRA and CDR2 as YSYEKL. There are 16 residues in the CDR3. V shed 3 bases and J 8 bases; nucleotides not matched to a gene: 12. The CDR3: CASSQAQGWINEKLFF. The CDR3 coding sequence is TGCGCCAGCAGCCAGGCACAGGGGTGGATAAACGAAAAACTGTTTTTT.

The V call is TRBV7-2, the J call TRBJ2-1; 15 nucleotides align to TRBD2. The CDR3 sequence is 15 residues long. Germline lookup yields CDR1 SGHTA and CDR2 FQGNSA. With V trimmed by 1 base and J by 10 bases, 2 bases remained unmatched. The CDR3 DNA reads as TGTGCCAGCAGCTTAGGGACTAGCGGGAGGGGAGAGCAGTTCTTC. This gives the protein CASSLGTSGRGEQFF.

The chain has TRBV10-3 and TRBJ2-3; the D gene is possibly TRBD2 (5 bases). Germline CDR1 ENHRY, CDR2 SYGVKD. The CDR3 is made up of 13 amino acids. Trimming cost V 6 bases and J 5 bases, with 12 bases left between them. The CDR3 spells CAISGREKDTQYF. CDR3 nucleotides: TGTGCCATCAGCGGTAGGGAGAAAGATACGCAGTATTTT.

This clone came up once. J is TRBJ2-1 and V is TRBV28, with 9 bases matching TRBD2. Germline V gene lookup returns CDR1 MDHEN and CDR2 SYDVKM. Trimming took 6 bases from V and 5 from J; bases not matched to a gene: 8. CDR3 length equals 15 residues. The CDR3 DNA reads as TGTGCCAGCAGCGTCCTTAGCGGGGGCGACAATGAGCAGTTCTTC. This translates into CASSVLSGGDNEQFF.

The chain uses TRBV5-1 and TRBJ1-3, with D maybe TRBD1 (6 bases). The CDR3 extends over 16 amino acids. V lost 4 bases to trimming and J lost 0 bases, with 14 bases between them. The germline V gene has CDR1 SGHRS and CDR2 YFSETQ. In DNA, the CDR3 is TGCGCCAGCAGCCCGGACAGATTTGTCTCTGGAAACACCATATATTTT. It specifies CASSPDRFVSGNTIYF.

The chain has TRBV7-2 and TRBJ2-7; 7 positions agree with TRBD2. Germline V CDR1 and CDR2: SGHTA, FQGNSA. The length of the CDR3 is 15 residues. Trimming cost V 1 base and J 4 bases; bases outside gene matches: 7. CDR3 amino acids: CASSLEASGVYEQYF. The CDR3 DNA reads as TGTGCCAGCAGCTTAGAGGCTAGCGGTGTGTACGAGCAGTACTTC. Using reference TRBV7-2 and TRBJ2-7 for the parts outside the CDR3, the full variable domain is GAGVSQSPSNKVTEKGKDVELRCDPISGHTALYWYRQSLGQGLEFLIYFQGNSAPDKSGLPSDRFSAERTGGSVSTLTIQRTQQEDSAVYLCASSLEASGVYEQYFGPGTRLTVT.

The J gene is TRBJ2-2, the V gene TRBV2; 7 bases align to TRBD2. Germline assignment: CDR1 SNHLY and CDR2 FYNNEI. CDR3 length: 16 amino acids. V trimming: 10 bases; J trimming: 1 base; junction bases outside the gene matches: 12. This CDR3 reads CATEPITGGNTGELFF. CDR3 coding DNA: TGTGCCACCGAGCCAATAACGGGGGGGAACACCGGGGAGCTGTTTTTT.

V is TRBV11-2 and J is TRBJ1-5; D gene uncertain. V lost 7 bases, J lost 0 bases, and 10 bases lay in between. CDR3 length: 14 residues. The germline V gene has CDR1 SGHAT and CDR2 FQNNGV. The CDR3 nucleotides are TGTGCCAGCATCCAAGGAGGTAGCAATCAGCCCCAGCATTTT. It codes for CASIQGGSNQPQHF.

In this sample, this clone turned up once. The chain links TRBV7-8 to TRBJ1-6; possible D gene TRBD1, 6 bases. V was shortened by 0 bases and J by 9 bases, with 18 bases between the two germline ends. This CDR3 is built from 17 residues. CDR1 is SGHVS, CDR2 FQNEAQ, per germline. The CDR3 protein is CASSLALTGPTRSPLHF. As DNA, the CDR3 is TGTGCCAGCAGCTTAGCCCTTACAGGGCCCACCCGTTCACCCCTCCACTTT.

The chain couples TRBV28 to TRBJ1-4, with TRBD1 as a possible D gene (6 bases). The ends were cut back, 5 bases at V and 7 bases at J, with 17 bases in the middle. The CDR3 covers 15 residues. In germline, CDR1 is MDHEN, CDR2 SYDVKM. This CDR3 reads CASSLPGAVSEKLFF. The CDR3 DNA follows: TGTGCCAGCAGTCTCCCAGGGGCGGTGTCTGAAAAACTGTTTTTT.

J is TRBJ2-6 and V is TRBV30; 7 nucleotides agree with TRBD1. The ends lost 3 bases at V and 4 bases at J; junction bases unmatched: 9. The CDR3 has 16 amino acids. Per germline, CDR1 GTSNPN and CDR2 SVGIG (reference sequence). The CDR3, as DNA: TGTGCCTGGAGGACAGGGAAATTTTCCGGGGCCAACGTCCTGACTTTC. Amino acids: CAWRTGKFSGANVLTF.

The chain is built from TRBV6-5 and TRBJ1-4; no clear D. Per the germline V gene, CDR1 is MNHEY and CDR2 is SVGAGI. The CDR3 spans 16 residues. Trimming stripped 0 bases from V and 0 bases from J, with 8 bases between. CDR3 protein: CASSYSVIATNEKLFF. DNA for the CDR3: TGTGCCAGCAGTTACTCAGTCATAGCAACTAATGAAAAACTGTTTTTT.

The CDR3 DNA reads as TGTGCCAGCAGCCGTGGACTAGAAGCATCCTACGAGCAGTACTTC. This sequence encodes CASSRGLEASYEQYF. The rearrangement uses TRBV7-9 and TRBJ2-7, with 7 bases fitting TRBD2. J lost 1 base, V lost 5 bases, and 8 bases had no gene match. This CDR3 comprises 15 residues. Germline lookup yields CDR1 SEHNR and CDR2 FQNEAQ (reference sequence).

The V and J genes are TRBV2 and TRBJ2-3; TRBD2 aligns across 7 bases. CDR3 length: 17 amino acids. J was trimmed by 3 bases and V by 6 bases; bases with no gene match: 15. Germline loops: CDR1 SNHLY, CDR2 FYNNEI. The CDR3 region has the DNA TGTGCCAGCAGGGGGCGGGCGGGAGTCTTGGAGACAGATACGCAGTATTTT. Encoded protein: CASRGRAGVLETDTQYF.

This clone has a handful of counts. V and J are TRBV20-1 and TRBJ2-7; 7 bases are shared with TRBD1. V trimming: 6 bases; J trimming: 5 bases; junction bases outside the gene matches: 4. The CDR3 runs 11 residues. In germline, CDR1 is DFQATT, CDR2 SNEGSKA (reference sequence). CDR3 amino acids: CSASQGNEQYF. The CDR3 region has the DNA TGCAGTGCGTCACAGGGGAACGAGCAGTACTTC.

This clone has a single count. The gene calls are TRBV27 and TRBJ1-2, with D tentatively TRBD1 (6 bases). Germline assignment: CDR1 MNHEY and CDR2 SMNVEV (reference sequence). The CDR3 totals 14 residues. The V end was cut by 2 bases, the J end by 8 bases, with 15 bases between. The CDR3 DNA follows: TGTGCCAGCAGTTTAAGTCCAGGGGACGGCGGCTACACCTTC. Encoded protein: CASSLSPGDGGYTF.

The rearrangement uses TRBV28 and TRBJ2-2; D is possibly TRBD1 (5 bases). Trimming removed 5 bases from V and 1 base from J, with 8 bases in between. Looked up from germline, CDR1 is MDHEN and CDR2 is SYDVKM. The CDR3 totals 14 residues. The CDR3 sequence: CASSTQGNTGELFF. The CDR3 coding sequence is TGTGCCAGCAGTACTCAGGGGAACACCGGGGAGCTGTTTTTT.

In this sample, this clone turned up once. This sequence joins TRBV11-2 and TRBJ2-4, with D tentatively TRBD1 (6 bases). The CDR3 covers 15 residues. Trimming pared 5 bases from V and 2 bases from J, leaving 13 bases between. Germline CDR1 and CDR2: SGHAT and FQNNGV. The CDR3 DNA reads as TGTGCCAGCAGCCCATTACAGGGTCCCAAAAACATTCAGTACTTC. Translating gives CASSPLQGPKNIQYF.